The 3 T cell receptor beta chains below were found in one sample sequenced in a study of T cell responses to AZD1222 COVID-19 vaccine. Produced via immunoSEQ multiplex PCR; TCRdb's table is partial and in-frame only. The sample holds some 61,000 clones, less than 90% seen once. This specimen consisted of peripheral blood, obtained on day 0 of AZD1222 vaccination. These receptors all come from an adult in good health.

The rearrangement uses TRBV10-3 and TRBJ1-5, with 7 bases lining up with TRBD1. Germline V lookup: CDR1 ENHRY, CDR2 SYGVKD. CDR3 length: 14 amino acids. V shed 10 bases, J shed 0 bases, and the junction held 6 bases outside the gene matches. In DNA, the CDR3 is TGTGCCACCACCGGGACAGATAGCAATCAGCCCCAGCATTTT. It yields the protein CATTGTDSNQPQHF.

This clone has a single count. V usage is TRBV6-5 and J usage is TRBJ1-5, with D tentatively TRBD1 (6 bases). Germline lookup yields CDR1 MNHEY and CDR2 SVGAGI. The CDR3 sequence is 15 residues long. V was cut by 7 bases and J by 1 base, with 14 bases left in between. The CDR3 is CASTKTQGSNQPQHF. The DNA of the CDR3 is TGTGCCAGCACAAAGACCCAGGGGAGCAATCAGCCCCAGCATTTT.

V is TRBV6-5 and J is TRBJ1-2; TRBD1 aligns across 8 bases. The CDR3 is 15 residues long. Germline CDR1 is MNHEY and CDR2 is SVGAGI. With V trimmed by 2 bases and J by 7 bases, 9 bases remained unmatched. The CDR3 here is CASSYTRAGGAGYTF. The CDR3 coding sequence is TGTGCCAGCAGTTACACCCGAGCAGGGGGCGCTGGCTACACCTTC.